This entry lists 3 T cell receptor beta chains sequenced from one sample in a study of cytomegalovirus exposure and HLA in healthy donors (dated 2017 in TCRdb). The method behind the library was the immunoSEQ multiplex PCR assay. Imported from immuneACCESS, the table was reduced by TCRdb to in-frame sequences with V and J called. These copies leave out some clones; in studies compared against another copy, an unresolved V gene accounts for under half, and the cause of the remainder is not known. The sample table contains roughly 310,000 clones; only one count was recorded for roughly 86% of them. Around 0.88% of the sample belongs to the ten largest clones. The sample consisted of PBMCs. All receptors derive from a man aged 25 to 40 in good health and CMV-seronegative.

The rearrangement links TRBV7-6 to TRBJ2-5; 10 nucleotides line up with TRBD2. The V and J ends lost 2 bases and 3 bases, in that order; junction bases with no gene match: 0. Germline loops: CDR1 SGHVS, CDR2 FNYEAQ. The CDR3 is 14 amino acids. CDR3 sequence: CASSLLAGEETQYF. The CDR3 DNA sequence: TGTGCCAGCAGCTTACTAGCGGGGGAAGAGACCCAGTACTTC. Full variable domain (remainder filled in from reference TRBV7-6 and TRBJ2-5): GAGVSQSPRYKVTKRGQDVALRCDPISGHVSLYWYRQALGQGPEFLTYFNYEAQQDKSGLPNDRFSAERPEGSISTLTIQRTEQRDSAMYRCASSLLAGEETQYFGPGTRLLVL.

This chain links TRBV27 with TRBJ1-3; a weak D match, TRBD1 (6 bases). The CDR3 is 14 residues long. V was clipped by 5 bases and J by 2 bases, with 10 bases between them. Germline CDR1 MNHEY, CDR2 SMNVEV (reference sequence). The CDR3 DNA is TGTGCCAGCAGTCGGGGGGGCACTGGAAACACCATATATTTT. As protein: CASSRGGTGNTIYF.

This chain connects TRBV5-6 to TRBJ1-1; no reliable D call. With 6 bases removed from V and 1 base from J, the gap between germline ends came to 16 bases. The V gene's germline CDR1 is SGHDT and CDR2 YYEEEE. CDR3 length equals 15 residues. CDR3 region: CASTSWPESNTEAFF. The DNA of the CDR3 is TGTGCCAGCACCTCATGGCCCGAATCGAACACTGAAGCTTTCTTT. Full variable domain (rest looked up from reference TRBV5-6 and TRBJ1-1): DAGVTQSPTHLIKTRGQQVTLRCSPKSGHDTVSWYQQALGQGPQFIFQYYEEEERQRGNFPDRFSGHQFPNYSSELNVNALLLGDSALYLCASTSWPESNTEAFFGQGTRLTVV.